The rows below give T cell receptor beta chains drawn from one sample of a study of cytomegalovirus exposure and HLA in healthy donors. Using immunoSEQ multiplex PCR, the repertoire was profiled, and TCRdb retains in-frame clones only, with some absent. The sample records around 140,000 clones, roughly four fifths being singletons. The sample consisted of PBMCs. The receptors were sampled from a man between 25 and 39 years old in good health and CMV-seronegative. CDR3s include the opening cysteine and the closing phenylalanine or tryptophan. Each record gives: D gene, V gene, clone size, J gene, CDR3 DNA, CDR3 protein. The D gene is left open where the match is weak. Rows give clone size only sometimes, using once, few, many, or a class for an expanded clone.

d_call: NA
v_call: TRBV10-3
clone_size: NA
j_call: TRBJ1-3
cdr3_nt: TGTGCCATCCGGTCCGCGGATGGAAACACCATATATTTT
cdr3_aa: CAIRSADGNTIYF

d_call: NA
v_call: TRBV27
clone_size: once
j_call: TRBJ2-7
cdr3_nt: TGTGCCAGCAGTTGGAACGTGCGGGCCCGGCCAAGGGACTTC
cdr3_aa: CASSWNVRARPRDF

d_call: NA
v_call: TRBV29-1
clone_size: NA
j_call: TRBJ1-2
cdr3_nt: TGCAGCGTTTACCGGGGGGACCTTTATGGCTACACCTTC
cdr3_aa: CSVYRGDLYGYTF

d_call: TRBD1
v_call: TRBV6-5
clone_size: NA
j_call: TRBJ2-5
cdr3_nt: TGTGCCAGCAGTAATGCTAGGGGGCGCAGGGAGACCCAGTACTTC
cdr3_aa: CASSNARGRRETQYF

d_call: TRBD1
v_call: TRBV7-6
clone_size: NA
j_call: TRBJ1-6
cdr3_nt: TGTGCCAGCAGCCGACAGGGGGCGAATTCACCCCTCCACTTT
cdr3_aa: CASSRQGANSPLHF

d_call: NA
v_call: TRBV6-1
clone_size: few
j_call: TRBJ1-5
cdr3_nt: TGTGCCAGCAGTAGGGCCCCTCCAGGGCAGCCCCAGCATTTT
cdr3_aa: CASSRAPPGQPQHF

d_call: TRBD1
v_call: TRBV19
clone_size: NA
j_call: TRBJ1-2
cdr3_nt: TGTGCCAGTAGTATGTTGGACAGGATACGCTACACCTTC
cdr3_aa: CASSMLDRIRYTF

d_call: TRBD1
v_call: TRBV4-2
clone_size: NA
j_call: TRBJ1-1
cdr3_nt: TGTGCCAGCAGCCAAGATCTCCGGGACAGGGCCGCTTTCTTT
cdr3_aa: CASSQDLRDRAAFF

d_call: TRBD2
v_call: TRBV28
clone_size: NA
j_call: TRBJ2-4
cdr3_nt: TGTGCCAGCACCCCTAGCGGGGGGACCAAAAACAGTCAGTACTTC
cdr3_aa: CASTPSGGTKNSQYF

d_call: TRBD1
v_call: TRBV19
clone_size: NA
j_call: TRBJ1-2
cdr3_nt: TGTGCCAGTAGGCGACAGGGGGCGGACGGGTATGGCTACACCTTC
cdr3_aa: CASRRQGADGYGYTF

d_call: TRBD1
v_call: TRBV29-1
clone_size: few
j_call: TRBJ2-1
cdr3_nt: TGCAGCGTTGCAACAGGGGGAAGCTCCTACAATGAGCAGTTCTTC
cdr3_aa: CSVATGGSSYNEQFF

d_call: TRBD1
v_call: TRBV28
clone_size: NA
j_call: TRBJ2-7
cdr3_nt: TGTGCCAGCAGTACCCATGAGGCAGGGGGCTTTTACGAGCAGTACTTC
cdr3_aa: CASSTHEAGGFYEQYF

d_call: TRBD2
v_call: TRBV5-4
clone_size: NA
j_call: TRBJ2-7
cdr3_nt: TGTGCCAGCAGCCCTAGGACTAGCGGGGGGGCATACGAGCAGTACTTC
cdr3_aa: CASSPRTSGGAYEQYF

d_call: TRBD1
v_call: TRBV28
clone_size: NA
j_call: TRBJ2-1
cdr3_nt: TGTGCCAGCAGCCCTGACAGGGTGTCCTACAATGAGCAGTTCTTC
cdr3_aa: CASSPDRVSYNEQFF

d_call: NA
v_call: TRBV10-3
clone_size: few
j_call: TRBJ1-5
cdr3_nt: TGTGCCATCCAGGAAGTAAATCAGCCCCAGCATTTT
cdr3_aa: CAIQEVNQPQHF

d_call: NA
v_call: TRBV29-1
clone_size: NA
j_call: TRBJ1-1
cdr3_nt: TGCAGCGTTGTGCAGGACAGAACTTATGAAGCTTTCTTT
cdr3_aa: CSVVQDRTYEAFF

d_call: TRBD1
v_call: TRBV27
clone_size: NA
j_call: TRBJ1-4
cdr3_nt: TGTGCCAGCAGCCGGGTCGGGGACAGGGAAAAACTGTTTTTT
cdr3_aa: CASSRVGDREKLFF

d_call: TRBD2
v_call: TRBV19
clone_size: NA
j_call: TRBJ2-1
cdr3_nt: TGTGCCAGTAGTTATGGGACTAGCGGGACAATCGGGAATGAGCAGTTCTTC
cdr3_aa: CASSYGTSGTIGNEQFF